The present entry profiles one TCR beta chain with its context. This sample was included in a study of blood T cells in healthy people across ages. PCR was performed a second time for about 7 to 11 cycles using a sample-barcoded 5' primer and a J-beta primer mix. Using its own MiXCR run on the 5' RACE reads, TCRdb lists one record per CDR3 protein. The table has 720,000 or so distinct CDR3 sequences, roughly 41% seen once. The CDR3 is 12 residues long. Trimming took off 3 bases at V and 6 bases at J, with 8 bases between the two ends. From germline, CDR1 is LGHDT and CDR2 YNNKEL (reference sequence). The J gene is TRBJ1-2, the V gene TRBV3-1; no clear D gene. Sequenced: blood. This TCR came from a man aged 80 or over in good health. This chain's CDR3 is CASSHGGNGYTF. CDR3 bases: TGTGCCAGCAGCCACGGAGGGAATGGCTACACCTTC.